This T cell receptor (beta chain) was observed in a study of shared clonotypes between healthy human individuals. Profiling relied on immunoSEQ multiplex PCR, and the TCRdb table lists in-frame clones only, not all of them. The sample consists of 550,000 to 700,000 clones, more than 70% of them appearing once. The sample comprised memory CD4+ T cells sorted from blood. Noted subset: CD45RA-negative fraction. This clonotype was sampled from a woman aged 25 to 39 in good health.

The DNA for the CDR3 is TGTGCCAGCAGACCCGGGACAGGGGTCCCGGCCCAGCATTTT. This translates into CASRPGTGVPAQHF. This chain connects TRBV6-6 to TRBJ1-5; 10 positions match TRBD1. V was clipped by 6 bases and J by 11 bases; unmatched bases: 10. The CDR3 covers 14 residues. Per germline, CDR1 MNHNY and CDR2 SVGAGI (reference sequence).